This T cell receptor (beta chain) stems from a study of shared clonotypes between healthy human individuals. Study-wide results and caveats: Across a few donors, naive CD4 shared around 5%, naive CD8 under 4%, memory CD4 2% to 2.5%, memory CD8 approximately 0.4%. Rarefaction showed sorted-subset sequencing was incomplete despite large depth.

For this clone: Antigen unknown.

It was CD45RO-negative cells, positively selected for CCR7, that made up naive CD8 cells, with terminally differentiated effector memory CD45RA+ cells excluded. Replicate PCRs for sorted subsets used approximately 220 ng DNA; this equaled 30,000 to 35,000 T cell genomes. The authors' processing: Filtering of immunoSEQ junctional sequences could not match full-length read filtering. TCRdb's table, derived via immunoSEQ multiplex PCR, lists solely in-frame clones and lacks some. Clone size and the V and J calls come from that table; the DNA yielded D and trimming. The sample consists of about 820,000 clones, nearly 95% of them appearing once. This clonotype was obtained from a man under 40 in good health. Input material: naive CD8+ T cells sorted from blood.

The DNA for the CDR3 is TGTGCCAGCAGTTCAGCGGGACTAGGATTAAATGAGCAGTTCTTC. This translates into CASSSAGLGLNEQFF. V usage is TRBV7-3 and J usage is TRBJ2-1; the match to TRBD2 covers 8 bases. Per germline, CDR1 SGHTA and CDR2 FQGTGA. Trimming cost V 6 bases and J 7 bases; bases outside gene matches: 11. There are 15 residues in the CDR3.